Shown below are 23 T cell receptor beta chains from a single sample sequenced in a study of vaccination and CD4 T cells after COVID-19. With the Oncomine TCR Beta short-read assay, DNA from cultured CD4+ T cells was sequenced. TCRdb recomputed calls from the PCR reads with MiXCR, one row per CDR3 protein. The sample lists 10,000 to 15,000 distinct CDR3 sequences, 70% to 75% occurring once. Sample treatment: approximately 9-day PBMC culture with coronavirus spike peptide pools or control peptides (ViraFEST assay). No antigen is known for these receptors. The sample was CD4+ T cells from blood, cultured in vitro, taken after SARS-CoV-2 vaccination. The source is a human donor who received a COVID-19 vaccine.

J is TRBJ1-4 and V is TRBV27; D uncertain. CDR3 length: 14 amino acids. The germline CDR1 and CDR2 sequences are MNHEY and SMNVEV (reference sequence). V shed 2 bases and J shed 5 bases, with 9 bases lying between them. CDR3 sequence (DNA): TGTGCCAGCAGTTTAAGCGCATTGAATGAAAAACTGTTTTTT. Its protein is CASSLSALNEKLFF.

The chain recombines TRBV15 with TRBJ1-6; D gene uncertain. CDR3 length: 14 amino acids. Between the trimmed V and J ends, which lost 3 bases and 2 bases, there was a span of 5 bases. Per the germline V gene, CDR1 is LNHNV and CDR2 is YYDKDF (reference sequence). Here the CDR3 reads CATSRLAYNSPLHF. CDR3 DNA: TGTGCCACCAGCAGGTTAGCCTATAATTCACCCCTCCACTTT.

This chain links TRBV10-3 with TRBJ1-1, with 8 bases fitting TRBD1. Germline V gives CDR1 ENHRY, CDR2 SYGVKD. The CDR3 consists of 14 residues. J lost 1 base, V lost 4 bases, and 2 bases had no gene match. CDR3 region: CAISGDRGNTEAFF. The CDR3 nucleotides read TGTGCCATCAGTGGTGACAGGGGGAACACTGAAGCTTTCTTT.

The chain joins TRBV2 to TRBJ1-5; unclear D gene. The CDR3 is 13 residues long. Germline loops: CDR1 SNHLY, CDR2 FYNNEI. Trimming left V 5 bases short and J 0 bases short, with 5 bases between. CDR3 region: CASSTDSNQPQHF. In DNA form, the CDR3 reads TGTGCCAGCAGTACAGATAGCAATCAGCCCCAGCATTTT.

J is TRBJ2-5 and V is TRBV5-1; TRBD1 matches 9 bases. This CDR3 is built from 15 residues. The V gene's germline CDR1 is SGHRS and CDR2 YFSETQ. V was clipped by 0 bases and J by 4 bases; unmatched bases: 4. CDR3 sequence reads: CASSLGGQGRETQYF. The CDR3 DNA reads TGCGCCAGCAGCTTGGGGGGACAGGGCCGAGAGACCCAGTACTTC.

The chain is built from TRBV30 and TRBJ1-3, with D perhaps matching TRBD1 (5 bases). The germline V and J ends were trimmed by 3 bases and 1 base, with 13 bases remaining between them. Germline CDR1 reads GTSNPN; CDR2 reads SVGIG (reference sequence). CDR3 size: 15 residues. The CDR3: CAWRGYQGSGNTIYF. Written as DNA, the CDR3 is TGTGCCTGGAGGGGGTACCAGGGATCTGGAAACACCATATATTTT.

V gene TRBV20-1 combines with J gene TRBJ2-3; 8 bases are a match to TRBD2. The CDR3 runs to 15 residues. Trimming cost V 1 base and J 3 bases; bases outside gene matches: 6. Germline lookup yields CDR1 DFQATT and CDR2 SNEGSKA (reference sequence). CDR3 in DNA: TGCAGTGCTAGAGGTCGGGGGGGCGAGACAGATACGCAGTATTTT. It translates to CSARGRGGETDTQYF.

The rearrangement joins TRBV30 to TRBJ1-2, with unresolved D. The CDR3 totals 11 residues. Between the trimmed V and J ends, which lost 1 base and 7 bases, there was a span of 7 bases. The germline V gene has CDR1 GTSNPN and CDR2 SVGIG (reference sequence). The CDR3 DNA reads TGTGCCTGGAGTGGGAGAGGTGGCTACACCTTC. Translating gives CAWSGRGGYTF.

Judged by abundance, this clonotype is medium-sized (0.01 to 0.1%). The V call is TRBV29-1, the J call TRBJ1-2, with a weak D call TRBD1 (5 bases). The CDR3 is 11 residues long. The V gene's germline CDR1 is SQVTM and CDR2 ANQGSEA. V lost 7 bases to trimming and J lost 6 bases, with 12 bases between them. This chain's CDR3 is CSDGGWNGYTF. CDR3 coding DNA: TGCAGCGACGGGGGTTGGAATGGCTACACCTTC.

The chain links TRBV12-2 to TRBJ1-6; the table's D gene call, TRBD1, was not cross checked with the DNA. TRBV12-2 is classified as a pseudogene. CDR3 size: 16 residues. Written as DNA, the CDR3 is TGTGCAAGTCGCCCCCGGGACACCAACCGAAGGTCACCCCTCCACTTT. This encodes CASRPRDTNRRSPLHF.

The chain recombines TRBV12-3 or TRBV12-4 with TRBJ1-6; TRBD1 might be the D (5 bases). Trimming pared 5 bases from V and 7 bases from J, leaving 15 bases between. The CDR3 is 15 amino acids. In DNA form, the CDR3 reads TGTGCCAGCAGTGATCGACAGAAGATCAATTCACCCCTCCACTTT. Its translation is CASSDRQKINSPLHF.

The rearrangement joins TRBV5-1 to TRBJ2-7, with D perhaps matching TRBD1 (6 bases). CDR1 SGHRS and CDR2 YFSETQ come from the germline V gene. The CDR3 covers 14 residues. Between the trimmed V and J ends, which lost 3 bases and 2 bases, there was a span of 12 bases. This CDR3 is CASSSNRDPYEQYF. Here the CDR3 DNA reads TGCGCCAGCAGCTCCAACAGGGACCCCTACGAGCAGTACTTC.

The rearrangement links TRBV27 to TRBJ1-2; possible D gene TRBD1, 6 bases. The CDR3 runs 14 residues. V was shortened by 4 bases and J by 8 bases, with 17 bases between the two germline ends. Germline assignment: CDR1 MNHEY and CDR2 SMNVEV (reference sequence). Here the CDR3 reads CASSYRGARGGYTF. DNA for the CDR3: TGTGCCAGCAGTTATCGGGGGGCGCGCGGAGGCTACACCTTC.

V is TRBV6-1 and J is TRBJ1-6, with D uncertain. The length of the CDR3 is 14 residues. Trimming removed 7 bases at V and 7 bases at J, with 14 bases between. CDR1 is MNHNS, CDR2 SASEGT, per germline. The DNA for the CDR3 is TGTGCCAGCACCAATCCCGCCGGGAATTCACCCCTCCACTTT. Encoded protein: CASTNPAGNSPLHF.

This clonotype was counted once. The chain couples TRBV20-1 to TRBJ1-5; 7 bases are shared with TRBD1. From germline, CDR1 is DFQATT and CDR2 SNEGSKA (reference sequence). The ends lost 6 bases at V and 1 base at J; junction bases unmatched: 12. There are 16 residues in the CDR3. The CDR3 DNA reads TGCAGTGCGCACGTCCTAGGGGGCATGAGCAATCAGCCCCAGCATTTT. Amino acids: CSAHVLGGMSNQPQHF.

This sequence joins TRBV12-3 or TRBV12-4 and TRBJ2-1; D unclear. V lost 0 bases and J lost 4, with 7 bases in between. This CDR3 spans 14 amino acids. CDR3 nucleotide sequence: TGTGCCAGCAGTTTAGCTGGGCCATACAATGAGCAGTTCTTC. Translating gives CASSLAGPYNEQFF.

V is TRBV7-9 and J is TRBJ1-2; TRBD1 aligns across 8 bases. V shed 1 base, J shed 0 bases, and the junction held 4 bases outside the gene matches. Germline CDR1 SEHNR, CDR2 FQNEAQ (reference sequence). CDR3 size: 16 residues. CDR3 in DNA: TGTGCCAGCAGCTTAGGGACAGGGCGTCCTAACTATGGCTACACCTTC. Protein product: CASSLGTGRPNYGYTF.

The chain combines TRBV7-7 with TRBJ2-5; unclear D gene. This CDR3 is built from 13 residues. CDR1 and CDR2 (germline): SSHAT, FNYEAQ (reference sequence). V gave up 2 bases and J gave up 2 bases, with 6 bases separating them. The CDR3 sequence: CASSLMQQETQYF. CDR3 DNA sequence: TGTGCCAGCAGCTTAATGCAGCAAGAGACCCAGTACTTC.

This clonotype was seen a single time. The CDR3 is CAWSRDRNTEAFF. The CDR3 region has the DNA TGTGCCTGGAGTAGGGACCGGAACACTGAAGCTTTCTTT. V and J are TRBV30 and TRBJ1-1; possibly TRBD1 for D (5 bases). Germline CDR1 reads GTSNPN; CDR2 reads SVGIG (reference sequence). Trimming left V 2 bases short and J 1 base short, with 8 bases between. The CDR3 runs to 13 residues. The full variable domain, in which reference TRBV30 and TRBJ1-1 provide the parts outside the CDR3, is SQTIHQWPATLVQPVGSPLSLECTVEGTSNPNLYWYRQAAGRGLQLLFYSVGIGQISSEVPQNLSASRPQDRQFILSSKKLLLSDSGFYLCAWSRDRNTEAFFGQGTRLTVV.

The chain carries TRBV29-1 and TRBJ2-7; 10 nucleotides line up with TRBD2. Trimming cost V 4 bases and J 4 bases; bases outside gene matches: 7. This CDR3 contains 14 residues. Germline CDR1 is SQVTM and CDR2 is ANQGSEA. The CDR3 is CSVAPASGGYEQYF. CDR3 DNA sequence: TGCAGCGTTGCTCCGGCTAGCGGGGGATACGAGCAGTACTTC.

CDR3 bases: TGTGCCAGCAGTTACTCGGGGCGGGGGACCAGCACAGATACGCAGTATTTT. As protein: CASSYSGRGTSTDTQYF. The chain is built from TRBV6-5 and TRBJ2-3; 7 nucleotides line up with TRBD2. Unmatched junction bases numbered 6, after V lost 0 bases and J lost 0 bases. Germline-derived CDR1 and CDR2 are MNHEY and SVGAGI. The CDR3 totals 17 residues.

The chain employs TRBV6-1 and TRBJ1-1, with D perhaps TRBD1 (5 bases). V gave up 6 bases and J gave up 2 bases, with 13 bases separating them. The CDR3 extends over 14 amino acids. CDR1 is MNHNS and CDR2 is SASEGT in the germline V gene. The CDR3 protein is CASRPGRVNTEAFF. The DNA of the CDR3 is TGTGCCAGCAGGCCGGGACGGGTAAACACTGAAGCTTTCTTT.

This chain connects TRBV6-5 to TRBJ2-3; 12 bases align to TRBD2. Germline trimming cut 4 bases from V and 4 bases from J; bases unmatched to any gene: 9. Looked up from germline, CDR1 is MNHEY and CDR2 is SVGAGI. This CDR3 region has 17 residues. The CDR3 DNA sequence: TGTGCCAGCAGTTCCCCTGCACTAGCGGGGGGCCCAGATACGCAGTATTTT. Translating it yields CASSSPALAGGPDTQYF.